Listed below are T cell receptor beta chains from one sample, sequenced in a study of neoadjuvant anti-PD-1 for oral cavity cancer. Assay: immunoSEQ multiplex PCR; the TCRdb copy retains only in-frame clones and omits some. The sample carries 5,500 to 7,000 clones, about 60% recorded once. Sequenced material: tumor tissue, taken after nivolumab (anti-PD-1) treatment. These receptors came from a person aged 35-79 years with oral cavity squamous cell carcinoma. Each CDR3 is given with its conserved first and last residue.

V	J	CDR3
TRBV6-6	TRBJ1-2	CASSWSEERKGGYTF
TRBV6-6	TRBJ1-2	CASSYSRAPVGYTF
TRBV2	TRBJ2-1	CASRAGDQFNEQFF
TRBV7-3	TRBJ1-6	CASSQGNSPLHF
TRBV14	TRBJ2-5	CASSQAGETQYF
TRBV5-1	TRBJ2-1	CASQDSLTYNEQFF
TRBV27	TRBJ1-5	CASSPGTGVNQPQHF
TRBV10-3	TRBJ2-3	CAISEGTKRGSTDTQYF
TRBV19	TRBJ2-7	CASSAGTGRRDEQYF
TRBV7-2	TRBJ2-1	CASQGFPYNEQFF
TRBV4-1	TRBJ2-7	CASSRGGASSYEQYF
TRBV19	TRBJ1-5	CASTAGPGGVQPQHF
TRBV6-1	TRBJ2-1	CASRYRTGTYEQFF
TRBV6-4	TRBJ1-5	CASSEGMGQPQHF
TRBV20-1	TRBJ2-5	CSAREGETQYF
TRBV4-2	TRBJ2-3	CASSQAGTSYYF
TRBV14	TRBJ2-1	CASSQGWGSYNEQFF